This record concerns one TCR beta chain sequence. Its cognate antigen has yet to be identified. Per-base qualities were not stored, and no clone one base away is much larger. The CDR3 runs 16 amino acids, cysteine and phenylalanine included. Just CDR3 DNA is preserved here, 48 bases in frame from base 1. V drops 0 bases and J drops 0 bases, leaving 11 bases in between. CDR1 SGDLS and CDR2 YYNGEE were looked up in the germline V gene. The library was obtained by the immunoSEQ multiplex PCR assay. TCRdb provides this immuneACCESS table in a form limited to in-frame rearrangements. Some clones are lacking; in checked studies, under half of them reflect an unresolved V gene, and why the rest are absent is not known. A total of 120,000 or so clones appear in this sample, 80% to 95% of them only once. The ten largest account for 2% to 2.5% of the sample. The data belong to a study of control samples from healthy donors and cancer patients (TCRdb year 2020).

The chain was built from TRBV9 and TRBJ2-3; the best D guess is TRBD1, with 6 bases matching. Sequencing was done on a sample of blood. The receptor's source is a young man in good health. The DNA sequence is as follows: TGTGCCAGCAGCGTAGGAGAGACAGGCAGCACAGATACGCAGTATTTT. It codes for CASSVGETGSTDTQYF. Where the CDR3 stops, the reference TRBV9 and TRBJ2-3 genes take over; the full variable domain is DSGVTQTPKHLITATGQRVTLRCSPRSGDLSVYWYQQSLDQGLQFLIQYYNGEERAKGNILERFSAQQFPDLHSELNLSSLELGDSALYFCASSVGETGSTDTQYFGPGTRLTVL.